What follows are 4 T cell receptor beta chains derived from one specimen sequenced in a study of regulatory T cells in long-lasting Graves disease. The sample's time point: persistent/refractory GD, antithyroid drugs over 5 years with positive TRAb. From RNA extracted from PBMCs, the TCR library was made. Researchers made TCR beta libraries by using iRepertoire HTBI primers and running Arm-PCR on CDR3 regions. TCRdb recomputed calls from the multiplex PCR reads with MiXCR, one row per CDR3 protein. The table lists approximately 500,000 distinct CDR3 sequences, roughly 21% of them singletons. Here the sequenced sample was peripheral blood mononuclear cells (PBMCs), taken when the disease was refractory, from a patient treated with antithyroid drugs. The receptors shown here come from a female donor with Graves disease.

The V call is TRBV18, the J call TRBJ2-4; no clear D gene. The tail of the sequence fits TRBJ2-1 better, so the J call may be wrong. The CDR3 spans 12 residues. The germline gives CDR1 KGHSH, CDR2 LQKENI. CDR3 bases: TGTGCCAGCTCACCACTAGGGTTGCGGCAGTTCTTC. Translation gives CASSPLGLRQFF.

This clonotype occurred a few times. CDR3 protein: CASSSLPYRVRGYTF. The DNA for the CDR3 is TGTGCCAGCAGCTCCCTCCCCTACAGGGTTCGTGGCTACACCTTC. The genes are TRBV7-9 and TRBJ1-2, with D perhaps matching TRBD1 (6 bases). Germline V lookup: CDR1 SEHNR, CDR2 FQNEAQ (reference sequence). V lost 4 bases and J lost 7, with 19 bases in between. CDR3 length: 15 residues. The full variable domain, in which reference TRBV7-9 and TRBJ1-2 provide the parts outside the CDR3, is DTGVSQNPRHKITKRGQNVTFRCDPISEHNRLYWYRQTLGQGPEFLTYFQNEAQLEKSRLLSDRFSAERPKGSFSTLEIQRTEQGDSAMYLCASSSLPYRVRGYTFGSGTRLTVV.

This clonotype was seen a handful of times. The J gene is TRBJ2-7, the V gene TRBV20-1; a weak D match, TRBD2 (5 bases). The CDR3 is made up of 16 amino acids. The germline V and J ends were trimmed by 2 bases and 0 bases, with 17 bases remaining between them. From germline, CDR1 is DFQATT and CDR2 SNEGSKA (reference sequence). CDR3 DNA: TGCAGTGCTAGAAGTAGCTACCTCCGGGGCTCCTACGAGCAGTACTTC. Its protein is CSARSSYLRGSYEQYF.

The chain has TRBV28 and TRBJ2-7; D might be TRBD2 (6 bases). V was trimmed by 4 bases and J by 5 bases, leaving 15 bases between them. This CDR3 spans 14 amino acids. Germline CDR1 and CDR2: MDHEN and SYDVKM. This CDR3 reads CASSSGFREDEQYF. In nucleotides, the CDR3 is TGTGCCAGCAGTTCTGGGTTTAGGGAGGACGAGCAGTACTTC.